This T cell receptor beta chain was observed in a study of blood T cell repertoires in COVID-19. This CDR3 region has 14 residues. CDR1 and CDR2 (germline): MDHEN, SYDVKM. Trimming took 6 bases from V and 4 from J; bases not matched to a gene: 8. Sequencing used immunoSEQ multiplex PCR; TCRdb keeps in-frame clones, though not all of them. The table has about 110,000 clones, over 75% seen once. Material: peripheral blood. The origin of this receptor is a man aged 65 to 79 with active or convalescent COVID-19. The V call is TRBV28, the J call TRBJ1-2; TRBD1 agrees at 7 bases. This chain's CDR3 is CASRKSTGAYGYTF. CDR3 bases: TGTGCCAGCAGGAAATCCACAGGGGCCTATGGCTACACCTTC.